Listed below are T cell receptor beta chains from one sample, sequenced in a study of T-cell reconstitution after alpha-beta-depleted transplantation in children. TCRdb processed the PCR reads anew with MiXCR; each CDR3 protein has one entry. The sample consists of about 440,000 distinct CDR3 sequences, approximately 41% of them appearing once. The sample consisted of PBMCs, taken before TCRalphabeta/CD19-depleted stem cell transplant. The receptor source for this set is a girl aged 2-10 years with aplastic anemia, due to receive a stem cell transplant. CDR3s include the opening cysteine and the closing phenylalanine or tryptophan.

>TRBV18|TRBJ2-5
CASSPRWKEETQHF
>TRBV5-5|TRBJ2-5
CASSLQQGWETQYF
>TRBV5-1|TRBJ2-1
CASSGETGGINEQFF
>TRBV10-3|TRBJ2-1
CAISDPRVGTGEQFF
>TRBV5-1|TRBJ2-7
CASNRDNEQYF
>TRBV9|TRBJ2-5
CASSVSGSSQETQYF
>TRBV7-6|TRBJ2-7
CASSLESDGSGEQYF
>TRBV5-1|TRBJ1-1
CASSLVLVLNTEAFF
>TRBV7-2|TRBJ2-1
CASSLVGGSGVNEQFF
>TRBV12-3/TRBV12-4|TRBJ2-7
CASSPSLGQTYEQYF
>TRBV19|TRBJ1-1
CACRQTPNTEAFF
>TRBV29-1|TRBJ1-2
CSASFRGLYGYTF
>TRBV20-1|TRBJ2-7
CSAPTGGLALMGEQYF
>TRBV10-3|TRBJ2-1
CAISESGVSYNEQFF
>TRBV6-5|TRBJ2-5
CASSSIRRGGETQYF
>TRBV29-1|TRBJ2-1
CSAQDTGAAYNEQFF
>TRBV29-1|TRBJ2-3
CSVETGGQFPDTQYF
>TRBV7-9|TRBJ2-7
CASSFPPLYEQYF
>TRBV7-6|TRBJ2-3
CASSLETGYGSTDTQYF
>TRBV27|TRBJ2-1
CASSLGAGNNEQFF
>TRBV7-2|TRBJ2-7
CASRPNLGGTTYEQYF
>TRBV4-2|TRBJ2-3
CASSQDTGGDTQYF
>TRBV20-1|TRBJ2-7
CSAVADPYEQYF
>TRBV7-2|TRBJ2-5
CASSRGRIETQYF